This T cell receptor beta chain emerged from a study of Graves' ophthalmopathy and Graves' hyperthyroidism. Trimming stripped 5 bases from V and 5 bases from J, with 18 bases between. The CDR3 has 15 residues. In germline, CDR1 is SQVTM, CDR2 ANQGSEA. RNA transcripts were the source from which TCR beta CDR3 regions were amplified. The authors performed first-round RT-PCR with HTBI primers and then a second-round multiplex PCR. TCRdb reanalysed the multiplex PCR reads using MiXCR and keeps one entry per CDR3 protein. The sample carries a few hundred thousand distinct CDR3 sequences, just under 40% recorded once.

The source is an adult man with Graves' hyperthyroidism. The specimen sequenced was peripheral blood or thyroid tissue (not recorded which). The chain has TRBV29-1 and TRBJ1-4; the D is unclear. CDR3 DNA sequence: TGCAGCGTTCCTTACGTTGTCAGAGCCAATGAAAAACTGTTTTTT. As protein: CSVPYVVRANEKLFF.